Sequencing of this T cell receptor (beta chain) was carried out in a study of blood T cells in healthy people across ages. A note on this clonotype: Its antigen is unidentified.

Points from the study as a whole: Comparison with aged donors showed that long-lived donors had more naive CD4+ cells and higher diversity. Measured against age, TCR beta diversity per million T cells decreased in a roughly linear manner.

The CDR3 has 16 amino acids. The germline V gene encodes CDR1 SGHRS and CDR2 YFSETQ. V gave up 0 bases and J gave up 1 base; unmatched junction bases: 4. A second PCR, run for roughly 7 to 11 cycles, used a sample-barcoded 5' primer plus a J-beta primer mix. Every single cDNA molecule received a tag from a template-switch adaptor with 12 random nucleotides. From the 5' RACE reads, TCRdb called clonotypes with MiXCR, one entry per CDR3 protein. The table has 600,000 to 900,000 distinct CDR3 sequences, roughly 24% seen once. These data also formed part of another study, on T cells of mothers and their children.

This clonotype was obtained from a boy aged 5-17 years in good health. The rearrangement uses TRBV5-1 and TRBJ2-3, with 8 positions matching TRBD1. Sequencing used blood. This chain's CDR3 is CASSLVTGVGTDTQYF. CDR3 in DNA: TGCGCCAGCAGCTTGGTGACAGGGGTGGGCACAGATACGCAGTATTTT.